This T cell receptor beta chain was recovered during a study of cytomegalovirus exposure and HLA in healthy donors. Study results and caveats: HLA allele associations emerged for under 20,000 TCR beta sequences in a later analysis, at 0.05 false discovery rate. Analysis performed later showed TCR beta chains linked to HLA being more clonally expanded than equally common others.

Worth noting for this clone: Its target is not known.

Trimming cost V 0 bases and J 7 bases; bases outside gene matches: 10. CDR3 size: 17 residues. The germline gives CDR1 LNHNV, CDR2 YYDKDF (reference sequence). It was with 60 Vbeta and 13 Jbeta primers that the PCR ran. TCRdb's copy holds only in-frame clones and misses some; the assay was immunoSEQ multiplex PCR. The sample shows some 100,000 clones, around three quarters of them seen only once. The sequence was collected from a woman in her fifties or sixties in good health and CMV-seropositive. Sequenced: PBMCs. V and J are TRBV15 and TRBJ2-1; 9 bases fit TRBD1. In DNA, the CDR3 is TGTGCCACCAGCAGAGATAGGGGGGGACAGGGTATGAATGAGCAGTTCTTC. It specifies CATSRDRGGQGMNEQFF.